This record concerns one T cell receptor (beta chain) sequence. The antigen is undetermined. The sample originates from a study of T-cell memory formation after mild COVID-19. Study-wide results and limits: Clones shrinking between day 15 and 85 showed a balanced CD4/CD8 split, and those that grew later tilted toward CD4+. There were some responding clones in pre-infection memory, which suggested that cross-reactive memory had joined. Contracting CD8+ clones were enriched in EMRA, CD4+ mainly in CM and EM.

The CDR3 is 12 amino acids. V lost 0 bases and J 9 bases, leaving 9 bases between the germline ends. Germline V gene sequence: CDR1 DFQATT, CDR2 SNEGSKA (reference sequence). TCRdb fed the 5' RACE reads into MiXCR, producing one record per CDR3 protein. The sample includes more than 150,000 distinct CDR3 sequences, roughly 18% of them seen just once. This clonotype was sampled from a man younger than 35 who had mild COVID-19 (a few samples of this study predate the infection). Cell type and time point are not known. Sequenced input: PBMCs or a T cell subset sorted from them (not recorded which). The gene calls are TRBV20-1 and TRBJ2-1; no clear D gene. The CDR3 region has the DNA TGCAGTGCTAGAGATTCCCTTACTGAGCAGTTCTTC. Its protein product is CSARDSLTEQFF.